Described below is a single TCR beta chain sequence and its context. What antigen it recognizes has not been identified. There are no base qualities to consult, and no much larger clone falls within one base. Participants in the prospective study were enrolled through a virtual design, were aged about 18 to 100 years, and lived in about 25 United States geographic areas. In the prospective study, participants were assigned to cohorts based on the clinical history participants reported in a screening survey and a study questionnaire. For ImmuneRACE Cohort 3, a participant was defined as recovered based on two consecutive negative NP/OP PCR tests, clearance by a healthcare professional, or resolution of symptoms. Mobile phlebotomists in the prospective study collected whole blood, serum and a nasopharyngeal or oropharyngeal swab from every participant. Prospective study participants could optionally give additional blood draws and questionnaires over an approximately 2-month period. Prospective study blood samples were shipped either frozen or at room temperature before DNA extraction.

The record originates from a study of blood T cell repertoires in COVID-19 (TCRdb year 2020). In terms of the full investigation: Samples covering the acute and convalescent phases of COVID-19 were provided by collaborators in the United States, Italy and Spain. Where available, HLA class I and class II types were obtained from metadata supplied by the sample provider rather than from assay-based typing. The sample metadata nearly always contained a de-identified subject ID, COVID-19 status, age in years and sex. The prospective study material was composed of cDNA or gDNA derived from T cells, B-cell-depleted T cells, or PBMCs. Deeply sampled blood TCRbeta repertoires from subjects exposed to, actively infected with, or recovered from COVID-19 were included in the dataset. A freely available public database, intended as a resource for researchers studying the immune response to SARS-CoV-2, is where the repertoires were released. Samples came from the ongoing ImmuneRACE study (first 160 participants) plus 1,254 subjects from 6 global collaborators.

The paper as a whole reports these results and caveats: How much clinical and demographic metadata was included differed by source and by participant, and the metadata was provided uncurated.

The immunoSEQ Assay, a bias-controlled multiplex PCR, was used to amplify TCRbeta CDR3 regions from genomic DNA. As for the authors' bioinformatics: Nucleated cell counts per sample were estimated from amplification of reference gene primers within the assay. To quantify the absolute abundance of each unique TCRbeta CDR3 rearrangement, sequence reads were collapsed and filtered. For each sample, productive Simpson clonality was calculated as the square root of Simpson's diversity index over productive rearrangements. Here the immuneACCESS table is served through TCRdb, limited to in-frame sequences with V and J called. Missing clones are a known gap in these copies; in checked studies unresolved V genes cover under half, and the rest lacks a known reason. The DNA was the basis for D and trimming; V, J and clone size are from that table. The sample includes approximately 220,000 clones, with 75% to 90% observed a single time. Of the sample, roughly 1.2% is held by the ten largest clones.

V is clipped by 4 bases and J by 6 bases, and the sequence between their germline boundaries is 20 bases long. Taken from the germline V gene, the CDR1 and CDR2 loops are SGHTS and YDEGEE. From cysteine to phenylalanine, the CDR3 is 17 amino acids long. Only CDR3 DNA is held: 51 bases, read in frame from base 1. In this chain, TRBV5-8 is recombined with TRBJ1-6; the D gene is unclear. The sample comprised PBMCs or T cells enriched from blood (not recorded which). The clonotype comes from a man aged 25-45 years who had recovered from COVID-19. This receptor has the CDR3 CASSRPGKGTGNSPLHF. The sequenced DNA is TGTGCCAGCAGCCGCCCGGGAAAGGGTACCGGTAATTCACCCCTCCACTTT.